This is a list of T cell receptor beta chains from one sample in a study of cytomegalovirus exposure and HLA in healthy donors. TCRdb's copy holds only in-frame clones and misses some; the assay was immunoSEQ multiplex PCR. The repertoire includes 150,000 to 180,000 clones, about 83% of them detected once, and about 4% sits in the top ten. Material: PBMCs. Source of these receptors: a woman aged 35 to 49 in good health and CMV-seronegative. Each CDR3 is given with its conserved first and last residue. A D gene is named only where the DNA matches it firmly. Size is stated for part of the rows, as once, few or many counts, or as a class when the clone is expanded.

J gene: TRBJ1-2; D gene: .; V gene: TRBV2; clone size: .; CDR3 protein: CASTKEDTNYGYTF; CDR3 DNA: TGTGCCAGCACGAAGGAAGACACGAACTATGGCTACACCTTC
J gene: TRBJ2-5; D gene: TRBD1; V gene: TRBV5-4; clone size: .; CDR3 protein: CASSSKTGVGETQYF; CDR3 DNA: TGTGCCAGCAGCTCAAAAACAGGGGTCGGAGAGACCCAGTACTTC
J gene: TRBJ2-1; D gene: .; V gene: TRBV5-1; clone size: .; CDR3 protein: CASSPNGRRSYNEQFF; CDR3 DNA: TGCGCCAGCAGCCCGAACGGGAGAAGGTCCTACAATGAGCAGTTCTTC
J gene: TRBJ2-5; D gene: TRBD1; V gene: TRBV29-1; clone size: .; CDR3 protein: CSADRGKETQYF; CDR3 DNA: TGCAGCGCCGACAGGGGTAAAGAGACCCAGTACTTC
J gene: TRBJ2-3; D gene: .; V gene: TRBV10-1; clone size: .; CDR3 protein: CASSGPKKGRWKTDTQYF; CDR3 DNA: TGCGCCAGCAGTGGTCCAAAAAAGGGGAGGTGGAAGACAGATACGCAGTATTTT
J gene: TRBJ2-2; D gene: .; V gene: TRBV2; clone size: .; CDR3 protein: CASRTENTGELFF; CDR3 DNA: TGTGCCAGCAGGACAGAAAACACCGGGGAGCTGTTTTTT
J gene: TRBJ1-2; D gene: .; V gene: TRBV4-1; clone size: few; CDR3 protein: CASSFPDRPYGYTF; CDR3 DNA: TGCGCCAGCAGCTTTCCAGACAGGCCGTATGGCTACACCTTC
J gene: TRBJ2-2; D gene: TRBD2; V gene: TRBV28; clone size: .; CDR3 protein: CASSRLAGAKNTGELFF; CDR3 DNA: TGTGCCAGCAGCAGACTAGCGGGGGCCAAAAACACCGGGGAGCTGTTTTTT
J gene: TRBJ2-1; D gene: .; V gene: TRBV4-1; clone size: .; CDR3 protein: CATGVAAYNEQFF; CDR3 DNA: TGCGCCACCGGGGTAGCGGCGTACAATGAGCAGTTCTTC
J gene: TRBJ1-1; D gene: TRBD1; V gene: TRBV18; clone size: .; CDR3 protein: CASSRGQLNTEAFF; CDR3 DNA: TGTGCCAGCTCAAGGGGGCAATTGAACACTGAAGCTTTCTTT
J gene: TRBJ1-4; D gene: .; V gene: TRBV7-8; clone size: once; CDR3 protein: CASSLSRVSATNEKLFF; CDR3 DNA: TGTGCCAGCAGCTTATCTCGGGTTTCAGCAACTAATGAAAAACTGTTTTTT
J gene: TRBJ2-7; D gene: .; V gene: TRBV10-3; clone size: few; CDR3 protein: CAISESVIHEQYF; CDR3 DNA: TGTGCCATCAGTGAGTCTGTAATCCACGAGCAGTACTTC
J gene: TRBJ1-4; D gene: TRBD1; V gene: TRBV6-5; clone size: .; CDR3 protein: CASSIQGDRNEKLFF; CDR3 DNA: TGTGCCAGCAGTATCCAGGGGGATCGAAATGAAAAACTGTTTTTT
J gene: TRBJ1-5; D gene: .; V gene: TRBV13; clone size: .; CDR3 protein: CASSTGRRQPQHF; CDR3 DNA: TGTGCCAGCAGCACAGGGCGGAGGCAGCCCCAGCATTTT
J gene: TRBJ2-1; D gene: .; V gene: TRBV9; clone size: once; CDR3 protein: CASSVASETHEQFF; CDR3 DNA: TGTGCCAGCAGCGTAGCTAGCGAAACCCATGAGCAGTTCTTC
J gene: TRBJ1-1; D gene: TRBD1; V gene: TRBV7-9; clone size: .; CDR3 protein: CASSFTPGQGETEAFF; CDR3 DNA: TGTGCCAGCAGTTTTACTCCGGGACAGGGAGAGACTGAAGCTTTCTTT
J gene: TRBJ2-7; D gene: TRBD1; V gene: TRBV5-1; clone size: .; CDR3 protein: CASSSAGTGPDEQYF; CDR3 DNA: TGCGCCAGCAGCTCGGCTGGGACAGGGCCCGACGAGCAGTACTTC
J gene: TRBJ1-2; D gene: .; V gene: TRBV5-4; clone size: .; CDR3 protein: CASSLISGLDGYTF; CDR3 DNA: TGTGCCAGCAGCTTGATTTCAGGGTTGGATGGCTACACCTTC
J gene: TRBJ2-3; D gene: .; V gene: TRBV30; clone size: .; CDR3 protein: CAWSVQTDTQYF; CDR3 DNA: TGTGCCTGGAGTGTACAAACAGATACGCAGTATTTT
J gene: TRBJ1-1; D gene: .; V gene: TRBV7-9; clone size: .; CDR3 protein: CASSFQTGNTEAFF; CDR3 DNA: TGTGCCAGCAGCTTCCAGACAGGGAACACTGAAGCTTTCTTT
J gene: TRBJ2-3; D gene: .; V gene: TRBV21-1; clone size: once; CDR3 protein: CASPLGGASTDTQYF; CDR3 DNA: TGTGCCAGCCCCCTCGGGGGGGCAAGCACAGATACGCAGTATTTT
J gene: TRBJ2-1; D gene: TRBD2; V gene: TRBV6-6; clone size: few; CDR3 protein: CASSWTSGSNEQFF; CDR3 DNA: TGTGCCAGCAGTTGGACTAGCGGGAGCAATGAGCAGTTCTTC
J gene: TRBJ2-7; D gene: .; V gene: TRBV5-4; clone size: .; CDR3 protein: CASSLSLGAGEQYF; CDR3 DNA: TGTGCCAGCAGCCTCAGCCTGGGGGCTGGCGAGCAGTACTTC
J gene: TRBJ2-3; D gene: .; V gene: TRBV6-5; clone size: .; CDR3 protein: CASSPTEWEDDTQYF; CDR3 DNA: TGTGCCAGCAGCCCCACCGAGTGGGAGGACGATACGCAGTATTTT
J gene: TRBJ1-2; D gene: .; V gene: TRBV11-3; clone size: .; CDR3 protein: CASSLDGQLANYGYTF; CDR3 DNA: TGTGCCAGCAGCTTAGATGGGCAACTTGCTAACTATGGCTACACCTTC
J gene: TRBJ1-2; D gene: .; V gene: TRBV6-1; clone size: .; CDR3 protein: CASSEAGQDYGYTF; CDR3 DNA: TGTGCCAGCAGTGAAGCGGGGCAGGACTATGGCTACACCTTC
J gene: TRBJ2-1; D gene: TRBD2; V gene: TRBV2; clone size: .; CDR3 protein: CASTETSGGGNEQFF; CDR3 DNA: TGTGCCAGCACCGAGACTAGCGGGGGGGGCAATGAGCAGTTCTTC
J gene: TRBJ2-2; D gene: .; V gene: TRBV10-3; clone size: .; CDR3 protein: CAISGGELTGELFF; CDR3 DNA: TGTGCCATCAGCGGAGGCGAACTTACCGGGGAGCTGTTTTTT
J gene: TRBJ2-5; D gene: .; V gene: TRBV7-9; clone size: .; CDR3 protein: CASSLGEDRRWETQYF; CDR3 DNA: TGTGCCAGCAGCTTAGGGGAGGACAGGCGGTGGGAGACCCAGTACTTC
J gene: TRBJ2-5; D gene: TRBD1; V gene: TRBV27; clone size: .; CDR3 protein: CASSPGDRGGETQYF; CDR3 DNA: TGTGCCAGCAGTCCAGGGGACAGGGGTGGAGAGACCCAGTACTTC
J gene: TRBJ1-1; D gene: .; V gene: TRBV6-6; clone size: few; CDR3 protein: CASSRQDNTEAFF; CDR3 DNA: TGTGCCAGCAGTCGACAGGACAACACTGAAGCTTTCTTT